These 10 T cell receptor beta chains came from one sample sequenced in a study of blood T cells in healthy people across ages. Together with a sample-barcoded 5' primer, a J-beta primer mix was included in a second PCR lasting roughly 6 to 12 cycles. Each CDR3 protein is one row after TCRdb ran MiXCR on the 5' RACE reads. The sample includes fewer than 800,000 distinct CDR3 sequences, roughly 20% seen only once; the top ten take roughly 3.6%. Material for sequencing was blood. All receptors come from an older man in good health.

As to this clonotype: One junction end does not reproduce the germline sequence, and a read error may be involved. This chain connects TRBV7-2 to TRBJ2-5; no firm D call. Germline CDR1 is SGHTA and CDR2 is FQGNSA. The CDR3 runs 10 residues. CDR3 sequence: CASSLDTSHF. The CDR3 DNA reads as TGTGCCAGCAGCTTAGACACCTCTCACTTC.

The CDR3 loop is CASSSTGLAGLNEQFF. Written as DNA, the CDR3 is TGTGCCAGCAGTTCGACGGGACTAGCGGGCCTAAATGAGCAGTTCTTC. V usage is TRBV7-6 and J usage is TRBJ2-5; 12 nucleotides agree with TRBD2. The last part of the DNA fits TRBJ2-1 better; the J call may be wrong. Germline CDR1 is SGHVS and CDR2 is FNYEAQ. The length of the CDR3 is 16 residues.

As concerns this clonotype: At one end the junction does not follow the germline gene, possibly because of a read error. The V call is TRBV7-9, the J call TRBJ2-1; 9 nucleotides agree with TRBD2. The CDR3 sequence is 15 residues long. Germline V gene sequence: CDR1 SEHNR, CDR2 FQNEAQ (reference sequence). The CDR3 loop is CASSLGTSVYNKQFF. The DNA of the CDR3 is TGTGCCAGCAGCTTAGGGACTAGCGTTTACAATAAGCAGTTCTTC.

This clonotype was detected only a few times. The chain combines TRBV20-1 with TRBJ1-4; perhaps TRBD1 as D (6 bases). This CDR3 contains 13 residues. Germline values: CDR1 DFQATT, CDR2 SNEGSKA (reference sequence). V was pared by 1 base and J by 8 bases, with 11 bases between. In DNA, the CDR3 is TGCAGTGCTAGAGGGGGGGCTGGGGAAAAACTGTTTTTT. This encodes CSARGGAGEKLFF.

There are a few counts of this clonotype. The chain recombines TRBV7-8 with TRBJ2-3; TRBD2 matches at 15 bases. Germline trimming cut 3 bases from V and 6 bases from J; bases unmatched to any gene: 4. Germline loops: CDR1 SGHVS, CDR2 FQNEAQ. This CDR3 spans 16 amino acids. CDR3 nucleotide sequence: TGTGCCAGCAGCTTCGGACTAGCGGGAGGGGGGGATACGCAGTATTTT. Its translation: CASSFGLAGGGDTQYF.

The rearrangement uses TRBV20-1 and TRBJ2-6, with D maybe TRBD2 (6 bases). The V gene's germline CDR1 is DFQATT and CDR2 SNEGSKA (reference sequence). The CDR3 covers 16 residues. The germline V and J ends were trimmed by 3 bases and 0 bases, with 12 bases remaining between them. For the CDR3, the DNA is TGCAGTGCTAGTGTCTCGGGAGACTCTGGGGCCAACGTCCTGACTTTC. It specifies CSASVSGDSGANVLTF.

The count of this clonotype is one. The chain carries TRBV19 and TRBJ2-1; 10 bases are a match to TRBD1. This CDR3 contains 16 residues. The V gene end was trimmed by 5 bases and the J gene end by 1 base; junction bases not matched to a gene: 5. Germline V CDR1 and CDR2: LNHDA, SQIVND (reference sequence). CDR3: CASSYDRGRSYNEQFF. CDR3 nucleotides: TGTGCCAGTAGTTATGACAGGGGGCGTTCCTACAATGAGCAGTTCTTC.

This clonotype was counted only a few times. The rearrangement joins TRBV28 to TRBJ1-1; D may be TRBD1 (5 bases). V dropped 8 bases and J dropped 4 bases, with 17 bases sitting between them. From germline, CDR1 is MDHEN and CDR2 SYDVKM. This CDR3 is built from 14 residues. The CDR3 reads CASAPQVGGTEAFF. DNA for the CDR3: TGTGCCAGCGCCCCACAGGTGGGGGGCACTGAAGCTTTCTTT.

This clonotype was observed at least ten times. The V and J genes are TRBV20-1 and TRBJ2-3; 9 bases fit TRBD2. The CDR3 is made up of 20 amino acids. J gave up 0 bases and V 5 bases, and 21 bases lay outside the gene matches. Germline V CDR1 and CDR2: DFQATT, SNEGSKA (reference sequence). The CDR3 nucleotides are TGCAGTGCTCCAACAATCGACCTCAGCGGGAGGCGTATGAGCACAGATACGCAGTATTTT. Translated: CSAPTIDLSGRRMSTDTQYF.

This clonotype occurred many times. The chain couples TRBV7-2 to TRBJ2-7; 9 positions agree with TRBD2. Germline CDR1 SGHTA, CDR2 FQGNSA. Losses at the gene ends were 0 bases for V and 2 bases for J; bases not matched to a gene: 11. CDR3 length equals 18 residues. The CDR3 sequence: CASSLAAVISGSPYEQYF. The CDR3 bases are TGTGCCAGCAGCTTAGCGGCGGTGATTAGCGGGAGCCCCTACGAGCAGTACTTC.